The entry below describes one T cell receptor beta chain. This specimen belongs to a study of blood T cell repertoires in COVID-19. Study-level information: Samples representing acute and convalescent COVID-19 were sourced from the United States, Italy and Spain. Sources were T cells, B-cell-depleted T cells, or PBMCs; the material itself was cDNA or gDNA.

CDR1 and CDR2 (germline): MGHRA, YSYEKL. V dropped 3 bases and J dropped 0 bases, with 9 bases sitting between them. The CDR3 sequence is 15 residues long. Clones were sequenced by immunoSEQ multiplex PCR, and TCRdb holds only the in-frame ones, with some missing. The sample lists about 170,000 clones; approximately 85% were seen once. The sample taken for sequencing was peripheral blood. The chain has TRBV4-1 and TRBJ1-5; no clear D. The source is a man aged 55 to 70 who had recovered from COVID-19. The CDR3 DNA sequence: TGCGCCAGCAGCCAGACAACGGTTAGCAATCAGCCCCAGCATTTT. This gives the protein CASSQTTVSNQPQHF.